The clone carrying this T cell receptor (beta chain) was seen ten or more times. As yet, its antigen is unknown. The time point: persistent/refractory GD, antithyroid drugs over 5 years with positive TRAb. Generation of the TCR library employed RNA extracted from PBMCs. Both iRepertoire HTBI primers and Arm-PCR of CDR3 regions were used to build the TCR beta libraries. Via MiXCR, TCRdb re-called the multiplex PCR reads, giving one row per CDR3 protein. Of roughly 470,000 distinct CDR3 sequences in the sample, around 21% were seen once. These data are taken from a study of regulatory T cells in long-lasting Graves disease. Turning to the study itself: Persistent cases were those of Graves' disease that involved over 5 years of antithyroid drugs with positive TSH receptor antibodies. Whole-study results and caveats: Owing to a sample size that was small, accuracy may have been reduced.

This specimen was peripheral blood mononuclear cells (PBMCs), taken when the disease was refractory, from a patient treated with antithyroid drugs. This receptor was obtained from a female donor with Graves disease.

The CDR3, as DNA: TGTGCCAGCAGCTTAGCTCGGGGAACTGAAGCTTTCTTT. Its protein is CASSLARGTEAFF. The J gene is TRBJ1-1, the V gene TRBV7-9, with unresolved D. The V gene lost 0 bases and the J gene lost 5 bases, with 7 bases spanning the gap. The CDR3 is 13 residues long. Germline assignment: CDR1 SEHNR and CDR2 FQNEAQ (reference sequence).